The clone carrying this T cell receptor beta chain was seen more than once but under ten times. This specimen comes from a study of blood T cell repertoires in COVID-19. CDR3 length: 15 residues. The V segment lost 2 bases and the J segment 3 bases; nucleotides outside the gene matches: 5. Germline V gene sequence: CDR1 SGHRS, CDR2 YFSETQ. Assay: immunoSEQ multiplex PCR; the TCRdb copy retains only in-frame clones and omits some. The data hold 65,000 to 85,000 clones, with approximately 90% observed a single time. The chain couples TRBV5-1 to TRBJ2-1, with 7 bases fitting TRBD2. This sequence originates from a human donor in a cohort sampled during active COVID-19. Source material: peripheral blood. Written as DNA, the CDR3 is TGCGCCAGCAGCTTTGGGCTAGCGGACTACAATGAGCAGTTCTTC. It codes for CASSFGLADYNEQFF.